This TCR beta chain was captured by sequencing in a study of long-term antiretroviral therapy in people with HIV. Trimming cost V 0 bases and J 0 bases, with 10 bases left between them. CDR1 SGDLS and CDR2 YYNGEE come from the germline V gene. There are 15 residues in the CDR3. Overall study findings and caveats: ART adherence, viral resistance and therapy changes went undocumented. Even long-term ART left TRB diversity below transplant donor controls, despite gains.

Notes on this clone: What it binds is not known.

Version v3.0 of the immunoSEQ assay was performed at survey level. Clones were sequenced by immunoSEQ multiplex PCR, and TCRdb holds only the in-frame ones, with some missing. The sample has 30,000 to 40,000 clones; roughly 85% are singletons. A minimum of one pre-ART and two post-ART PBMC samples existed for each donor. The specimen was unsorted PBMCs, collected 2.2 years after starting antiretroviral therapy. The sequence came from a man aged 18 to 30 with HIV. V gene TRBV9 combines with J gene TRBJ2-7; D is perhaps TRBD1 or TRBD2 (5 bases each). CDR3 bases: TGTGCCAGCAGCGTAGGGGGACGGTTCTCCTACGAGCAGTACTTC. The encoded protein is CASSVGGRFSYEQYF.